The rows below give T cell receptor beta chains drawn from one sample of a study of CD8+CD57+ T cells in acquired aplastic anemia. TCRdb re-called the reads through MiXCR, storing one row per CDR3 protein. Among approximately 70,000 distinct CDR3 sequences listed, around 55% were seen once. Sample: sorted CD4+, CD8+, or CD8+CD57+ T cells (not recorded which) from PBMCs. These receptors were collected from a human donor in good health, serving as a control. The CDR3 runs from the conserved cysteine through the conserved F or W. D genes are given only for firm matches. Clone size is not always given. Where it is, it says once, few, many or a class for expanded clones.

many	TRBV28	NA	TRBJ2-2	CASRSRRRDPNTGELFF	TGTGCCAGCAGGAGTCGACGCCGGGACCCGAACACCGGGGAGCTGTTTTTT
NA	TRBV5-1	NA	TRBJ1-6	CASSSKNRSPLHF	TGCGCCAGCAGCTCAAAGAATCGGTCACCCCTCCACTTT
NA	TRBV19	NA	TRBJ1-5	CASSRAGGGNQPQHF	TGTGCCAGTAGTCGTGCGGGAGGGGGCAATCAGCCCCAGCATTTT
many	TRBV6-6	NA	TRBJ1-1	CASSYSTSGITEAFF	TGTGCCAGCAGTTACTCAACATCGGGGATCACTGAAGCTTTCTTT
NA	TRBV2	NA	TRBJ1-2	CASSETGQLYGYTF	TGTGCCAGCAGTGAAACCGGACAGCTTTATGGCTACACCTTC
NA	TRBV10-3	TRBD2	TRBJ2-3	CAISETIAGGPTDTQYF	TGTGCCATCAGTGAGACAATAGCGGGAGGGCCCACAGATACGCAGTATTTT
many	TRBV6-5	NA	TRBJ1-6	CASSYDLSYNSPLHF	TGTGCCAGCAGTTACGACCTTTCCTATAATTCACCCCTCCACTTT
NA	TRBV20-1	NA	TRBJ2-1	CSATRAAGTSFGVF	TGCAGTGCCACTCGAGCCGCGGGTACATCCTTCGGGGTCTTC
many	TRBV7-9	NA	TRBJ2-5	CASSPGAKTVQETQYF	TGTGCCAGCAGCCCGGGGGCGAAGACGGTGCAAGAGACCCAGTACTTC
NA	TRBV10-2	TRBD2	TRBJ2-5	CASKGIAGGRETQYF	TGCGCCAGCAAGGGGATAGCGGGAGGTCGGGAGACCCAGTACTTC
NA	TRBV7-8	TRBD2	TRBJ2-7	CASSWVAGDSSYEQYF	TGTGCCAGCAGCTGGGTAGCGGGGGACAGCTCCTACGAGCAGTACTTC
NA	TRBV15	NA	TRBJ2-7	CATSRDLQQGNEQYF	TGTGCCACCAGCAGAGATCTCCAACAGGGTAACGAGCAGTACTTC
NA	TRBV20-1	NA	TRBJ1-1	CSSDDGQEAFF	TGCAGTTCCGACGATGGACAGGAAGCTTTCTTT
many	TRBV6-1	TRBD2	TRBJ2-6	CASNRAGGPSGANVLTF	TGTGCCAGCAACCGGGCGGGGGGACCCTCTGGGGCCAACGTCCTGACTTTC
few	TRBV19	NA	TRBJ1-5	CASSAKQETQHF	TGTGCCAGTAGTGCCAAACAAGAGACCCAGCATTTT
many	TRBV11-3	NA	TRBJ1-1	CASSLTASNTEAFF	TGTGCCAGCAGCTTAACGGCGTCGAACACTGAAGCTTTCTTT
NA	TRBV19	NA	TRBJ1-2	CASEFFGGFGYGYTF	TGTGCCAGTGAATTTTTCGGGGGTTTCGGCTATGGCTACACCTTC
many	TRBV19	TRBD2	TRBJ2-5	CASSMGTSVGGETQYF	TGTGCCAGTAGTATGGGGACTAGCGTGGGGGGGGAGACCCAGTACTTC
many	TRBV12-3/TRBV12-4	TRBD1	TRBJ2-7	CASRTGTGYYEQYF	TGTGCCAGCAGGACCGGGACAGGTTACTACGAGCAGTACTTC
NA	TRBV7-6	NA	TRBJ1-6	CASSPREDSPLHF	TGTGCCAGCAGCCCTAGGGAGGATTCACCCCTCCACTTT
many	TRBV30	NA	TRBJ1-2	CAWLGQNTYGYTF	TGTGCCTGGTTAGGACAGAATACCTATGGCTACACCTTC
many	TRBV3-1	NA	TRBJ1-2	CASSQRGLEGYTF	TGTGCCAGCAGCCAGCGGGGGCTAGAGGGCTACACCTTC
few	TRBV9	NA	TRBJ2-1	CASSVEYGSYNEQFF	TGTGCCAGCAGCGTAGAATATGGGTCCTACAATGAGCAGTTCTTC
NA	TRBV19	TRBD2	TRBJ2-7	CASSALLAGF	TGTGCCAGTAGTGCCCTACTAGCGGGGTTC
NA	TRBV2	TRBD1	TRBJ1-2	CARRTGQYGYTF	TGTGCCAGAAGGACAGGGCAATATGGCTACACCTTC
NA	TRBV25-1	TRBD2	TRBJ2-7	CASSVDSGRGEQYF	TGTGCCAGTAGTGTCGATAGCGGGAGGGGCGAGCAGTACTTC
NA	TRBV10-3	TRBD2	TRBJ2-2	CAISEKREGTGELFF	TGTGCCATCAGTGAAAAGCGGGAGGGAACCGGGGAGCTGTTTTTT
many	TRBV5-1	NA	TRBJ2-1	CASSLEQGGYNEQFF	TGCGCCAGCAGCTTGGAACAGGGCGGCTACAATGAGCAGTTCTTC
many	TRBV19	NA	TRBJ1-4	CASSKWTVATNEKLFF	TGTGCCAGTAGTAAGTGGACGGTTGCAACTAATGAAAAACTGTTTTTT
NA	TRBV7-6	NA	TRBJ1-2	CASSGEGNYGYTF	TGTGCCAGCAGTGGTGAGGGGAACTATGGCTACACCTTC
NA	TRBV19	NA	TRBJ1-1	CASSPGNTEAFF	TGTGCCAGTAGTCCGGGGAACACTGAAGCTTTCTTT
NA	TRBV12-3/TRBV12-4	TRBD1	TRBJ1-2	CASSFMNRGLGGYTF	TGTGCCAGCAGCTTTATGAACAGGGGGCTCGGGGGCTACACCTTC
NA	TRBV2	NA	TRBJ1-6	CASSEDGPSNSPLHF	TGTGCCAGCAGTGAAGACGGACCTTCTAATTCACCCCTCCACTTT
NA	TRBV6-5	NA	TRBJ2-7	CASSYSVGDPHEQYF	TGTGCCAGCAGTTACTCGGTAGGGGATCCGCACGAGCAGTACTTC
NA	TRBV7-9	NA	TRBJ1-2	CASSGAGNYGYTF	TGTGCCAGTAGTGGGGCTGGGAACTATGGCTACACCTTC
NA	TRBV24-1	TRBD2	TRBJ2-3	CATSARAGGFTDTQYF	TGTGCCACCAGTGCACGAGCGGGAGGCTTCACAGATACGCAGTATTTT
NA	TRBV20-1	TRBD1	TRBJ1-1	CSASGQVNTEAFF	TGCAGTGCTAGTGGACAGGTGAACACTGAAGCTTTCTTT
NA	TRBV29-1	TRBD2	TRBJ2-5	CSVGKTAGETQNF	TGCAGCGTAGGAAAGACGGCGGGAGAGACCCAGAACTTC
NA	TRBV10-3	TRBD1	TRBJ2-7	CAIKAGTASLYEQYF	TGTGCCATCAAGGCCGGGACAGCCAGCCTCTACGAGCAGTACTTC
NA	TRBV20-1	NA	TRBJ1-6	CSASSSAGDYNSPLHF	TGCAGTGCCAGCAGTTCAGCTGGTGACTATAATTCACCCCTCCACTTT
NA	TRBV2	TRBD2	TRBJ2-1	CATMLAGHSYNEQFF	TGTGCCACCATGTTAGCGGGCCACTCCTACAATGAGCAGTTCTTC
many	TRBV5-1	NA	TRBJ2-1	CASRSDTGPLPANEQFF	TGCGCCAGCAGGTCTGATACAGGCCCCTTACCAGCCAATGAGCAGTTCTTC
many	TRBV12-3/TRBV12-4	NA	TRBJ2-7	CASSSGQGGEQYF	TGTGCCAGCAGTTCTGGACAGGGAGGGGAGCAGTACTTC
few	TRBV7-9	NA	TRBJ1-1	CASSPQGNTEAFF	TGTGCTAGCAGCCCCCAGGGAAACACTGAAGCTTTCTTT
few	TRBV11-2	NA	TRBJ2-3	CASSLAQYF	TGTGCCAGCAGCTTAGCGCAGTATTTT
many	TRBV6-5	TRBD2	TRBJ2-5	CASSYSGTKETQYF	TGTGCCAGCAGTTACTCCGGGACTAAAGAGACCCAGTACTTC
NA	TRBV2	TRBD1	TRBJ1-5	CASSRTGVNQPQHF	TGTGCCAGCAGTAGGACAGGGGTGAATCAGCCCCAGCATTTT
medium-sized	TRBV2	NA	TRBJ1-1	CASRTNANTEAFF	TGTGCCAGCAGAACAAACGCGAACACTGAAGCTTTCTTT
NA	TRBV19	TRBD1	TRBJ1-2	CASSIGSGQGAEGYTF	TGTGCCAGTAGTATAGGATCCGGACAGGGGGCGGAGGGCTACACCTTC
NA	TRBV11-1	TRBD2	TRBJ2-1	CASSPSGRPISNEQFF	TGTGCCAGCAGCCCGTCCGGGAGGCCTATCTCCAATGAGCAGTTCTTC
NA	TRBV15	NA	TRBJ1-2	CATSRDRGRGYGYTF	TGTGCCACCAGCAGAGATCGAGGCAGGGGCTATGGCTACACCTTC
NA	TRBV5-1	NA	TRBJ2-7	CASSLEGGLLSYEQYF	TGCGCCAGCAGCCTCGAGGGGGGGCTACTCTCCTACGAGCAGTACTTC
NA	TRBV7-9	NA	TRBJ2-7	CASSLVGTSYEQYF	TGTGCCAGCAGCTTAGTCGGGACAAGCTACGAGCAGTACTTC
NA	TRBV2	TRBD2	TRBJ2-1	CASRKGLAGEQFF	TGTGCCAGCAGGAAGGGACTAGCGGGAGAGCAGTTCTTC
NA	TRBV24-1	NA	TRBJ2-7	CASSPRDSQAGEQYF	TGTGCCAGCAGCCCTCGGGACTCGCAGGCGGGGGAGCAGTACTTC
NA	TRBV28	NA	TRBJ2-3	CATAGGGTDTQYF	TGTGCCACCGCAGGAGGGGGCACAGATACGCAGTATTTT
many	TRBV2	TRBD2	TRBJ2-1	CASSKLAGLVGEQFF	TGTGCCAGCAGTAAACTAGCGGGACTTGTTGGTGAGCAGTTCTTC
NA	TRBV20-1	TRBD1	TRBJ1-1	CSARGGSAEAFF	TGCAGTGCCAGGGGGGGGAGCGCTGAAGCTTTCTTT